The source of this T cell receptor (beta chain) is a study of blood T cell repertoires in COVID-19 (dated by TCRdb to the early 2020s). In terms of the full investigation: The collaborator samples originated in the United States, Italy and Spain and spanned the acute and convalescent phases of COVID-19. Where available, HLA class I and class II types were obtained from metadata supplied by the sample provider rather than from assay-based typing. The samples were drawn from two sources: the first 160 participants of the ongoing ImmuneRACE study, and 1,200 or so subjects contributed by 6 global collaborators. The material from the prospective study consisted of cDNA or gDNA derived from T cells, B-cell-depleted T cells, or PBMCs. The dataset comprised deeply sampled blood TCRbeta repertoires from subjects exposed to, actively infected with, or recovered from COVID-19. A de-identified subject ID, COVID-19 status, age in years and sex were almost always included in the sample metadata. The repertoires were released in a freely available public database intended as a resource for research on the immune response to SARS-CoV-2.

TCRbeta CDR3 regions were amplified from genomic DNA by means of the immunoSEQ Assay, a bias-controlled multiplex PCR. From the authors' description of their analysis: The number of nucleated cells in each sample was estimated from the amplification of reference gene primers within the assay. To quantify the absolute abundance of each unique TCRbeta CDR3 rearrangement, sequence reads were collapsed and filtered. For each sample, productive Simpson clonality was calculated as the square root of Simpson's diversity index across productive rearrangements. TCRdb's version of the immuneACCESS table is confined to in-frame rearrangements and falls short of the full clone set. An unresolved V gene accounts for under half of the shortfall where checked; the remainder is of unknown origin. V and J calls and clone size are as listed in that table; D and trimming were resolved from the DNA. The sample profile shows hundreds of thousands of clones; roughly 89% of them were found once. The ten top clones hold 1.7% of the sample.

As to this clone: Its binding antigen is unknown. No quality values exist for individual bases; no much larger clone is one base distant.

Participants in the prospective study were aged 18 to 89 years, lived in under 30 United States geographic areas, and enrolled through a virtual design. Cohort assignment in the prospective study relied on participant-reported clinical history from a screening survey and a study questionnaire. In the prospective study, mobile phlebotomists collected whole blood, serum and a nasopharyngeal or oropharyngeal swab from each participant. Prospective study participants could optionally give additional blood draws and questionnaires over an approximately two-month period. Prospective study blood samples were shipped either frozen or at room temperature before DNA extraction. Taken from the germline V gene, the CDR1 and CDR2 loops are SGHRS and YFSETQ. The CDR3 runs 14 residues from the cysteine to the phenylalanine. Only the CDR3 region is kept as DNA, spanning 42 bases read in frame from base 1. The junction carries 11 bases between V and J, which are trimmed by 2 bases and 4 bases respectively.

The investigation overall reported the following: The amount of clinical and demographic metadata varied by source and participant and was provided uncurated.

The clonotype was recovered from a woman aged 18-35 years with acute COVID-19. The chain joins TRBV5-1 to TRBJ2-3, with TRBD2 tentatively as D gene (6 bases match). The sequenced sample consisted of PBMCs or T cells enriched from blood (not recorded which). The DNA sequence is TGCGCCAGCAGCTTCCCGGGACTCTCAGATACGCAGTATTTT. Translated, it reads CASSFPGLSDTQYF.